The clone carrying this T cell receptor beta chain was detected once. This entry is derived from a study of tumor-infiltrating lymphocytes in oesophageal squamous cell carcinoma. TCRdb analysed the PCR reads with MiXCR anew, one entry per CDR3 protein. Here the sample spans about 13,000 distinct CDR3 sequences, more than 45% being singletons. Trimming took off 3 bases at V and 4 bases at J, with 6 bases between the two ends. The CDR3 extends over 12 amino acids. The gene calls are TRBV12-3 or TRBV12-4 and TRBJ1-1; D not certain. This TCR was recovered from a female donor with esophageal squamous cell carcinoma. Sequences were obtained from blood. The CDR3 bases are TGTGCCAGCAGTTTCGCTCTCACTGAAGCTTTCTTT. It encodes CASSFALTEAFF.